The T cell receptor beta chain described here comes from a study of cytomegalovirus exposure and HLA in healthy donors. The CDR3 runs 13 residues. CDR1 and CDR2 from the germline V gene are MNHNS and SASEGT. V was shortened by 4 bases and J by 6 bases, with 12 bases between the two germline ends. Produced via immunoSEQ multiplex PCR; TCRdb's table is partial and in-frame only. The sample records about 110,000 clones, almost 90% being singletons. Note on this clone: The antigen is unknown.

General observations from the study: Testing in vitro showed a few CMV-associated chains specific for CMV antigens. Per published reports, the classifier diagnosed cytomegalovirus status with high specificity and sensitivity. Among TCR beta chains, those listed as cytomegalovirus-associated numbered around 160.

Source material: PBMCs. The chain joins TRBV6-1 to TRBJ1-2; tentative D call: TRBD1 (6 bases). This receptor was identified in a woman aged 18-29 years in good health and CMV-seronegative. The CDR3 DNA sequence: TGTGCCAGCAGTGCGGTACAGGGTGATGGCTACACCTTC. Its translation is CASSAVQGDGYTF.